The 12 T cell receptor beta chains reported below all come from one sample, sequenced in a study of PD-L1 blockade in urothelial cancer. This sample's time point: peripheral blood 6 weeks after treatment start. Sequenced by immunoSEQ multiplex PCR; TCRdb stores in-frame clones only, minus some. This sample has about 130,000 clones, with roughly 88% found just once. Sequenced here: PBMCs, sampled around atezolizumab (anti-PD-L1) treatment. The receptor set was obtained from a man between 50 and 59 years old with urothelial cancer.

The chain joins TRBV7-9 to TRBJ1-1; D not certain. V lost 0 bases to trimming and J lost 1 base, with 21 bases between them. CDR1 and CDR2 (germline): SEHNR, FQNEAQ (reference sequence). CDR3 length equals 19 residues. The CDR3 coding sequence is TGTGCCAGCAGCTTAGCGATCGGGTGGGAGGTCCCCGGGAACACTGAAGCTTTCTTT. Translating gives CASSLAIGWEVPGNTEAFF.

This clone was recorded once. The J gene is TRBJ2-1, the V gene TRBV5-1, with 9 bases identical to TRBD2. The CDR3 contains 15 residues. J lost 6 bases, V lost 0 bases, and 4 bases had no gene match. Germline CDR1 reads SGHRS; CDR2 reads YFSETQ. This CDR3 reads CASSLEGLAVNEQFF. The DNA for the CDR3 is TGCGCCAGCAGCTTGGAGGGACTAGCCGTCAATGAGCAGTTCTTC. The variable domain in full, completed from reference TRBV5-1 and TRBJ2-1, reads KAGVTQTPRYLIKTRGQQVTLSCSPISGHRSVSWYQQTPGQGLQFLFEYFSETQRNKGNFPGRFSGRQFSNSRSEMNVSTLELGDSALYLCASSLEGLAVNEQFFGPGTRLTVL.

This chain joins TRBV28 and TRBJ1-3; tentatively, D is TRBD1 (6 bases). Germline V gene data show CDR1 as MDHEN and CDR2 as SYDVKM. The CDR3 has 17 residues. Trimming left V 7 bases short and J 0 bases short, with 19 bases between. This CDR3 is CASTPYTGTLSGNTIYF. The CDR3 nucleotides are TGTGCCAGCACCCCATATACCGGGACACTCTCTGGAAACACCATATATTTT.

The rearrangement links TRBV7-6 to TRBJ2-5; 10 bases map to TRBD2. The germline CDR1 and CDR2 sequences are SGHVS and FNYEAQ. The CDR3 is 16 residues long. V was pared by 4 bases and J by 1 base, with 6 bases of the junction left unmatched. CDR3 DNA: TGTGCCAGCAGCTCAGTAGCGGGAGGAATCCAAGAGACCCAGTACTTC. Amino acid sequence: CASSSVAGGIQETQYF.

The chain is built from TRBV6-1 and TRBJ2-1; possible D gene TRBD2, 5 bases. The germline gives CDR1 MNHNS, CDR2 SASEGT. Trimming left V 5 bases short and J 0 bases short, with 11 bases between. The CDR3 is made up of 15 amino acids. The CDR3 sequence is CASSKSGSSYNEQFF. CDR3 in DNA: TGTGCCAGCAGTAAAAGCGGAAGCTCCTACAATGAGCAGTTCTTC.

The CDR3 spells CASSFSGGNNEQFF. Here the CDR3 DNA reads TGTGCCAGCAGCTTTTCGGGCGGGAACAATGAGCAGTTCTTC. The rearrangement links TRBV11-3 to TRBJ2-1, with D possibly TRBD2 on 6 matching bases. V was trimmed by 3 bases and J by 5 bases, leaving 11 bases between them. Germline V gene data show CDR1 as SGHNT and CDR2 as YENEEA. The CDR3 has 14 residues.

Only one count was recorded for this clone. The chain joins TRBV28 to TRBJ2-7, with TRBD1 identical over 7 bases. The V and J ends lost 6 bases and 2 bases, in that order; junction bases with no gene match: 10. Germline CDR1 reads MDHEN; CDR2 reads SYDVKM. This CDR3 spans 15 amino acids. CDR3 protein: CASSNRGSLTYEQYF. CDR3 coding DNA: TGTGCCAGCAGCAACAGGGGCTCTTTAACCTACGAGCAGTACTTC.

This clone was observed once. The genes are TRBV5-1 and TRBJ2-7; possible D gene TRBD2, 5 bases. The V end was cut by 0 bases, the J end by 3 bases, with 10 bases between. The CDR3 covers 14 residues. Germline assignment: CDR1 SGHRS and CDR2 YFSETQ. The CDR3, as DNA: TGCGCCAGCAGCTTGGTGTCCGGGAACTACGAGCAGTACTTC. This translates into CASSLVSGNYEQYF.

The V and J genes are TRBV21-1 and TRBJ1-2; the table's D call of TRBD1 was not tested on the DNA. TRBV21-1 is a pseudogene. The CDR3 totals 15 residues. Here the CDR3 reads CASTKKQGVGYGYTF. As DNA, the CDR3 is TGTGCCAGCACCAAGAAACAGGGAGTAGGCTATGGCTACACCTTC.

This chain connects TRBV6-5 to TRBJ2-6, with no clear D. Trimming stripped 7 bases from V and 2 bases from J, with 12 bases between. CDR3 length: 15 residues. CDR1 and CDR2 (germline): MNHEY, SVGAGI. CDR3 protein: CASTPRLAGANVLTF. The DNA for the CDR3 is TGTGCCAGCACCCCCCGATTAGCTGGGGCCAACGTCCTGACTTTC.

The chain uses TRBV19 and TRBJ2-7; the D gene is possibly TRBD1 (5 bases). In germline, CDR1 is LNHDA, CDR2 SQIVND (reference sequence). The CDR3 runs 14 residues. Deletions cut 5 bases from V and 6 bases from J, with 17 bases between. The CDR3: CASSLGLSGAEQYF. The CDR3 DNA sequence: TGTGCCAGTAGTCTGGGGCTTTCTGGGGCCGAGCAGTACTTC.

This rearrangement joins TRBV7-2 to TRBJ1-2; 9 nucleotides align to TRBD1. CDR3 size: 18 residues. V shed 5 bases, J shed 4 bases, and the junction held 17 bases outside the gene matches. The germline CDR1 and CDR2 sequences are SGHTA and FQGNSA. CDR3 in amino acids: CASSRKGQGSFITYGYTF. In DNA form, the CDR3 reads TGTGCCAGCAGCCGTAAGGGACAGGGTTCTTTCATTACCTATGGCTACACCTTC.